This TCR beta chain was identified in a study of T-cell memory formation after mild COVID-19. About the research overall: Most TCR clusters belonged to a single donor.

After 5'RACE with constant-segment primers, TCR alpha and TCR beta cDNA libraries carrying sample barcodes and UMIs were obtained. TCRdb processed the 5' RACE reads anew with MiXCR; each CDR3 protein has one entry. The table records some 100,000 distinct CDR3 sequences, over 8.5% of them present only once. The CDR3 runs to 13 residues. CDR1 and CDR2 from the germline V gene are SGHDT and YYEEEE. With 1 base removed from V and 6 bases from J, the gap between germline ends came to 10 bases. The rearrangement uses TRBV5-6 and TRBJ1-1, with D maybe TRBD1 (6 bases). Sample: PBMCs or a T cell subset sorted from them (not recorded which). The source of this sequence is a man younger than 30 who had mild COVID-19 (a few samples of this study predate the infection). Cell type and time point are not known. The CDR3: CASSLTDSPEAFF. The CDR3 DNA reads as TGTGCCAGCAGCTTGACGGACAGCCCTGAAGCTTTCTTT.